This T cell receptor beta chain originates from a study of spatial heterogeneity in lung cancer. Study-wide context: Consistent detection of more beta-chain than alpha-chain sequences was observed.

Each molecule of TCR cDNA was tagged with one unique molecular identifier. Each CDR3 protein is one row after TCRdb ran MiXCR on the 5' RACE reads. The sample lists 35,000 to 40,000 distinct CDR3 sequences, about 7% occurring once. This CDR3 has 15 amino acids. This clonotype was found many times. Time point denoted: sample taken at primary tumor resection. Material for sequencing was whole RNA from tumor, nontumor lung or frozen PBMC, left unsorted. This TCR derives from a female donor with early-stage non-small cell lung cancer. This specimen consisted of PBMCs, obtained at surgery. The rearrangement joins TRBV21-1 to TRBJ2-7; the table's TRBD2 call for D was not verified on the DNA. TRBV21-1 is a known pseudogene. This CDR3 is CASSEGLAELYEQYF. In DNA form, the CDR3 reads TGTGCCAGCAGCGAGGGACTAGCGGAGCTCTACGAGCAGTACTTC.